This entry lists 5 T cell receptor beta chains sequenced from one sample in a study of blood T cell repertoires in COVID-19. Profiled with immunoSEQ multiplex PCR; TCRdb holds only in-frame clones, not every one. The sample includes 130,000 or so clones, about 75% of them seen just once. The sequencing input was peripheral blood. These TCRs come from a man at least 80 years old with acute or convalescent COVID-19.

The chain's CDR3 is CASSRDRGRDGYTF. CDR3 sequence (DNA): TGTGCCAGCAGCCGGGACAGGGGGAGGGATGGCTACACCTTC. The chain uses TRBV5-6 and TRBJ1-2; 11 bases fit TRBD1. This CDR3 spans 14 amino acids. V lost 4 bases to trimming and J lost 6 bases; unmatched junction nucleotides: 5. Germline-derived CDR1 and CDR2 are SGHDT and YYEEEE.

The chain uses TRBV19 and TRBJ2-4; 8 nucleotides align to TRBD1. The CDR3 runs 17 residues. The V segment lost 3 bases and the J segment 6 bases; nucleotides outside the gene matches: 13. Germline CDR1 is LNHDA and CDR2 is SQIVND (reference sequence). Here the CDR3 reads CASSIVRSHRGINIQYF. The CDR3 nucleotides read TGTGCCAGTAGTATTGTCCGGTCCCACAGGGGGATAAACATTCAGTACTTC.

The V call is TRBV7-9, the J call TRBJ2-1; TRBD2 matches at 7 bases. The V gene end was trimmed by 5 bases and the J gene end by 9 bases; junction bases not matched to a gene: 13. The CDR3 consists of 15 residues. Germline V lookup: CDR1 SEHNR, CDR2 FQNEAQ (reference sequence). Here the CDR3 reads CASSRAGSGSGEQFF. The DNA of the CDR3 is TGTGCCAGCAGCCGAGCGGGGTCAGGGTCTGGTGAGCAGTTCTTC.

The sample holds many counts of this clone. The chain joins TRBV7-2 to TRBJ2-7, with TRBD1 matching over 8 bases. The CDR3 is made up of 15 amino acids. J lost 6 bases, V lost 5 bases, and 12 bases had no gene match. The germline V gene encodes CDR1 SGHTA and CDR2 FQGNSA. CDR3 in DNA: TGTGCCAGCAGCCCCAGGGACAGGTCCTGGGTCGAGCAGTACTTC. Translated, it gives CASSPRDRSWVEQYF.

The chain uses TRBV4-2 and TRBJ2-5; 12 bases are shared with TRBD1. This CDR3 has 16 amino acids. Germline CDR1 reads LGHNA; CDR2 reads YNFKEQ. V was clipped by 1 base and J by 4 bases; unmatched bases: 4. In nucleotides, the CDR3 is TGTGCCAGCAGCCAAGCGGGGACAGGGGGCGGAGAGACCCAGTACTTC. Its translation is CASSQAGTGGGETQYF.